This record concerns one T cell receptor (beta chain) sequence. Its antigen is unknown. The record has no base qualities; no much larger clone is one base away. V lost 0 bases and J lost 5 bases, and the count of bases not matched to a germline gene is 3. Including cysteine and phenylalanine, the CDR3 has 16 amino acids. Just the 48-base CDR3 DNA is kept, in frame starting at base 1. Sequences SGDLS (CDR1) and YYNGEE (CDR2) are obtained from the germline V gene. The data were obtained in a study of blood T cell repertoires in COVID-19 (TCRdb year 2020). Context from the whole study: Samples covering the acute and convalescent phases of COVID-19 were provided by collaborators in the United States, Italy and Spain. The prospective study material was composed of cDNA or gDNA derived from T cells, B-cell-depleted T cells, or PBMCs. Where available, HLA class I and class II types were taken from metadata supplied by the sample provider and were not determined by assay-based typing. The samples were drawn from the first 160 participants of the ongoing ImmuneRACE study and from 950 to 1,500 subjects provided by 6 global collaborators. The repertoires were released in a freely available public database meant as a resource for research on the immune response to SARS-CoV-2. A de-identified subject ID, COVID-19 status, age in years and sex were almost always included in the sample metadata. The dataset comprised deeply sampled blood TCRbeta repertoires from subjects exposed to, actively infected with, or recovered from COVID-19.

The study at large found these results: The amount of clinical and demographic metadata varied by source and participant and was provided uncurated.

Collaborating institutions collected whole blood in K2EDTA tubes following their own protocols. Collaborator samples were shipped for TCRbeta analysis as frozen whole blood, isolated PBMCs, or DNA extracted from either sample type. The immunoSEQ Assay, a bias-controlled multiplex PCR, was used to amplify TCRbeta CDR3 regions from genomic DNA. In the authors' own workflow: Nucleated cell counts per sample were estimated from amplification of reference gene primers within the assay. To quantify the absolute abundance of each unique TCRbeta CDR3 rearrangement, sequence reads were collapsed and filtered. Productive Simpson clonality was computed per sample as the square root of Simpson's diversity index over productive rearrangements. Entries here come from immuneACCESS through TCRdb and include only in-frame sequences with V and J called. Some clones fail to appear in such tables; in the studies checked, an unresolved V gene covers under half of the shortfall, and the cause of the remainder is unknown. That table gives V, J and clone size, and the DNA gave D and trimming. The sample contains 70,000 to 85,000 clones, 82% of them found a single time. Clones ranked in the top ten supply around 12% of the sample.

The clonotype comes from a man of 80 years or more with acute or convalescent COVID-19. The chain couples TRBV9 to TRBJ1-6; TRBD1 fits 9 bases in the junction. Sequencing was done on a sample of peripheral blood. The nucleotide sequence is given as TGTGCCAGCAGCGTAGCTGGGACAGGGAATAATTCACCCCTCCACTTT. It encodes CASSVAGTGNNSPLHF.